Listed below are T cell receptor beta chains from one sample, sequenced in a study of blood T cell repertoires in COVID-19. Assay: immunoSEQ multiplex PCR; the TCRdb copy retains only in-frame clones and omits some. In the table there are over 250,000 clones, around nine tenths of which are singletons. Specimen: peripheral blood. The receptors were sampled from a man over 45 with acute or convalescent COVID-19. The CDR3 runs from the conserved cysteine through the conserved F or W. Fields, in order: V gene, D gene, clone size, J gene, CDR3 DNA, CDR3 protein. The D gene is left open where the match is weak. Some rows mark clone size as missing; the rest say once, few, many or name a class of expanded clone.

TRBV7-2,TRBD1,NA,TRBJ2-5,TGTGCCAGCAGCTTCGGGACAGTGGAGACCCAGTACTTC,CASSFGTVETQYF
TRBV20-1,NA,NA,TRBJ2-1,TGCAGTGCTAGTATGCCGGGGTCCTACAATGAGCAGTTCTTC,CSASMPGSYNEQFF
TRBV3-1/TRBV3-2,NA,once,TRBJ1-2,TGTGCCAGCAGCCAGGGCAGGGCGGGCTACACCTTC,CASSQGRAGYTF
TRBV10-3,TRBD2,NA,TRBJ2-7,TGTGCCATCAGTTCGACTAGCGGGGGGGCGGTCGAGCAGTACTTC,CAISSTSGGAVEQYF
TRBV2,TRBD1,few,TRBJ1-5,TGTGCCAGCGACACAGGGGGCCATAGCAATCAGCCCCAGCATTTT,CASDTGGHSNQPQHF
TRBV7-3,NA,NA,TRBJ2-1,TGTGCCAGCAGCCCCTCCAGGGGGGAATACAATGAGCAGTTCTTC,CASSPSRGEYNEQFF
TRBV19,TRBD1,NA,TRBJ2-2,TGTGCCAGTACTCATAACAGGGGTAACACCGGGGAGCTGTTTTTT,CASTHNRGNTGELFF
TRBV29-1,NA,NA,TRBJ2-7,TGCAGCGTTGAAGAACAGGCCAGAGAGCAGTACTTC,CSVEEQAREQYF
TRBV5-4,TRBD2,once,TRBJ2-1,TGTGCCAGCAGCTTGAGAGAGAGACTAGCGGGTTACAATGAGCAGTTCTTC,CASSLRERLAGYNEQFF
TRBV18,NA,once,TRBJ1-6,TGTGCCAGCTCACCCCCCGGCGGGGCTAAGAATTCACCCCTCCACTTT,CASSPPGGAKNSPLHF
TRBV9,TRBD2,NA,TRBJ2-2,TGTGCCAGCAGCTCTTCGACTAGCGGGGGGGCGAACACCGGGGAGCTGTTTTTT,CASSSSTSGGANTGELFF
TRBV6-5,TRBD1,NA,TRBJ1-1,TGTGCCAGCAGTAACACAGGGGGTCCCCTTGAAGCTTTCTTT,CASSNTGGPLEAFF
TRBV6-5,NA,few,TRBJ1-6,TGTGCCAGCAGTTACTCGAACGCGGAGGATTCACCCCTCCACTTT,CASSYSNAEDSPLHF
TRBV18,NA,NA,TRBJ1-1,TGTGCCAGCTCACCATTCCGGAGGACGGACACTGAAGCTTTCTTT,CASSPFRRTDTEAFF
TRBV6-5,NA,NA,TRBJ1-2,TGTGCCACCGCCCCGGCAGGGACTATGGGCTACACCTTC,CATAPAGTMGYTF
TRBV19,TRBD1,NA,TRBJ1-2,TGTGCCAGTAGTATTCGCGGGACAGGGGGCGACGGCTATGGCTACACCTTC,CASSIRGTGGDGYGYTF
TRBV7-6,NA,NA,TRBJ2-3,TGTGCCAGCAGCTTAAATCGGGATACGCAGTATTTT,CASSLNRDTQYF
TRBV11-2,NA,NA,TRBJ2-7,TGTGCCAGCAGCCCCGTTAGGGCTAGCCTTACCTACGAGCAGTACTTC,CASSPVRASLTYEQYF
TRBV18,NA,NA,TRBJ1-2,TGTGCCAGCTCACCTCTAGGTGCCCTCTCCGGCTACACCTTC,CASSPLGALSGYTF
TRBV20-1,NA,NA,TRBJ1-1,TGCAGTGCTAGTCGGGGGGCGAGCACTGAAGCTTTCTTT,CSASRGASTEAFF
TRBV23-1,NA,NA,TRBJ2-7,TGCGCCAGCAGTCAACCCGAGCCAGGGGAAAGGGGTGGCTACGAGCAGTACTTC,CASSQPEPGERGGYEQYF
TRBV6-4,TRBD1,NA,TRBJ1-1,TGTGCCAGCAGTGCAGAGGGACAGGGATGGACTGAAGCTTTCTTT,CASSAEGQGWTEAFF
TRBV5-4,NA,NA,TRBJ2-5,TGTGCCAGCAGCCTAGGAACGGGGGTAGAGACCCAGTACTTC,CASSLGTGVETQYF
TRBV11-3,TRBD2,NA,TRBJ2-1,TGTGCCAGCAGCTTAGAAGGGCAGCGGGGCGACAATGAGCAGTTCTTC,CASSLEGQRGDNEQFF
TRBV19,NA,NA,TRBJ1-2,TGTGCCAGTAGTAAGACAGGCCTCTATGGCTACACCTTC,CASSKTGLYGYTF
TRBV10-3,TRBD1,NA,TRBJ1-2,TGTGCCATCAGCGCCCTGCTACAGGGGAAGAAGGGCTACACCTTC,CAISALLQGKKGYTF
TRBV30,NA,once,TRBJ1-5,TGTGCCTGGAGTGAAACAAAGTCCCCCCAGCATTTT,CAWSETKSPQHF
TRBV5-8,TRBD1,NA,TRBJ2-7,TGTGCCAGCAAAGCTTGGGGTGGACAGGGCCTCTACGAGCAGTACTTC,CASKAWGGQGLYEQYF
TRBV9,TRBD1,NA,TRBJ2-5,TGTGCCAGCAGCGCAGGACAGGGGGCGAAGACCCAGTACTTC,CASSAGQGAKTQYF
TRBV19,NA,NA,TRBJ2-1,TGTGCCAGTAGTATAGTTGCGGACTACAATGAGCAGTTCTTC,CASSIVADYNEQFF
TRBV5-5,NA,NA,TRBJ1-5,TGTGCCAGCAGCTTGGGCAGTAGCAATCAGCCCCAGCATTTT,CASSLGSSNQPQHF
TRBV14,NA,few,TRBJ1-2,TGTGCCAGCAGCCAAGGCGGGGGTTTGGGTGGCTACACCTTC,CASSQGGGLGGYTF
TRBV11-2,NA,NA,TRBJ2-7,TGTGCCAGCAGCTTATTACTTCCCTACGAGCAGTACTTC,CASSLLLPYEQYF
TRBV9,NA,NA,TRBJ2-7,TGTGCCAGCACCGAGCGGGCGGAGGGCTACGAGCAGTACTTC,CASTERAEGYEQYF
TRBV19,TRBD1,NA,TRBJ1-2,TGTGCCAGTAGCCGACAGGGGTACGGCTACACCTTC,CASSRQGYGYTF
TRBV10-3,NA,NA,TRBJ2-3,TGTGCCATCAGCGGGGACACCTTCACAGATACGCAGTATTTT,CAISGDTFTDTQYF
TRBV6-5,NA,few,TRBJ1-5,TGTGCCAGCAGTTACGGGGCGCATCAGCCCCAGCATTTT,CASSYGAHQPQHF
TRBV12-5,NA,NA,TRBJ2-1,TGTGCTAGTGGACCAGAAACGGGGGAGCTCTTC,CASGPETGELF
TRBV18,NA,NA,TRBJ1-4,TGTGCCAGCTCACCACTTGGGACACAAGAAAAACTGTTTTTT,CASSPLGTQEKLFF
TRBV7-3,NA,NA,TRBJ2-5,TGTGCCAGCAGCTGGGCGGGGCAAGAGACCCAGTACTTC,CASSWAGQETQYF
TRBV4-1,NA,NA,TRBJ1-2,TGCGCCAGCAGCCAAGAACAGTACTATGGCTACACCTTC,CASSQEQYYGYTF
TRBV13,NA,NA,TRBJ2-2,TGTGCCAGCAGCTTCCAGTGGGACACGTCGAACACCGGGGAGCTGTTTTTT,CASSFQWDTSNTGELFF
TRBV7-9,NA,NA,TRBJ2-7,TGTGCCACCTCGGGGGGCCTGGACGAGCAGTACTTC,CATSGGLDEQYF
TRBV3-1/TRBV3-2,TRBD1,NA,TRBJ1-1,TGTGCCAGCAGACCTCTACAGGGGGCTGTTGCTGAAGCTTTCTTT,CASRPLQGAVAEAFF
TRBV12-2,NA,few,TRBJ2-2,TGTGCAAGTCGCTTAATCCCCCAGGTGACCGGGGAGCTGTTTTTT,CASRLIPQVTGELFF
TRBV30,TRBD1,NA,TRBJ1-2,TGTGCCTGGCAGGGGGAGCGGCACGGCTACACCTTC,CAWQGERHGYTF
TRBV2,TRBD2,NA,TRBJ2-1,TGTGCCAGCAGTGAAAAGGGGACTAGTTTCTTC,CASSEKGTSFF
TRBV7-6,NA,NA,TRBJ2-5,TGTGCCAGCAATACAATGAGCGGCTTCCAAGAGACCCAGTACTTC,CASNTMSGFQETQYF
TRBV20-1,NA,NA,TRBJ1-5,TGCAGTGCTAGTGTCCAGGGGATTTATAGCAATCAGCCCCAGCATTTT,CSASVQGIYSNQPQHF
TRBV27,NA,once,TRBJ1-1,TGTGCCAGCAGTCCCCACTATTATGCCGCTACGAACACTGAAGCTTTCTTT,CASSPHYYAATNTEAFF
TRBV18,TRBD1,NA,TRBJ1-3,TGTGCCAGCTCAAGGGACAGCTCTCGAAACACCATATATTTT,CASSRDSSRNTIYF
TRBV6-5,NA,NA,TRBJ2-7,TGTGCCAGCAGTTACGTGGCAGCCATCGGGGTCTACGAGCAGTACTTC,CASSYVAAIGVYEQYF
TRBV2,TRBD1,NA,TRBJ2-7,TGTGCCAGCAGTCCCGGACAGGGAGAATACGAGCAGTACTTC,CASSPGQGEYEQYF
TRBV6-1,NA,NA,TRBJ2-1,TGTGCCAGCAGTGAAGCGGGGCACAACAATGAGCAGTTCTTC,CASSEAGHNNEQFF
TRBV14,TRBD2,NA,TRBJ2-5,TGTGCCAGCAACCGCGGGGGGGGGACCCAAGAGACCCAGTACTTC,CASNRGGGTQETQYF